This T cell receptor beta chain was found in a study of human T cells and chemical hapten exposure (dated by TCRdb to 2020 to 2022). Regarding the research as a whole: Libraries were pooled for sequencing, and variation in per-sample TCR yields was attributed mainly to small differences in library volumes within the pool. The study tracked peripheral blood TCR repertoire changes in vivo during primary and secondary sensitization to the hapten diphenylcyclopropenone (DPC) in alopecia patients. Each blood RNA sample was used to sequence both TCR alpha and TCR beta chains.

Total RNA was extracted from unfractionated whole blood that had been collected in Tempus Blood RNA tubes. As TCR sequencing controls, about five healthy volunteers were used, with blood taken at day 0, 2 weeks and 6 weeks. The method was 5' RACE. Data came from an Illumina MiSeq. During library preparation, unique molecular identifiers were attached to individual cDNA molecules so that TCRs could be counted in a quantitative, reproducible way. In the paper's pipeline: Samples had a median of roughly 99,000 TCRs, with a range from roughly 20,000 to 690,600. The Decombinator software suite was used to annotate V, J and CDR3 in the TCR reads. For the PS versus PT1 abundance plots, all samples were subsampled to the same number of TCRs (28,000). Expanded TCRs were defined as absent before sensitization and observed at least eight times at the 2-week time point. TCRdb trimmed public reads at Q25 via fastp, called clones via MiXCR and kept in-frame beta chains. Identical CDR3 proteins give one entry, which carries the most common genes and DNA. For this entry, the V and J calls and clone size follow TCRdb and not the study's own pipeline. In all, the sample holds about 80,000 distinct CDR3 sequences, and less than 9.5% of those were seen once. The ten largest make up approximately 2.1% of the sample.

General study outcomes and caveats: DPC sensitization did not change the number of TCRs with a frequency above 1 in 1000, and there was no evidence of changes in global repertoire structure. After repeated subsampling, changes were observed in the strength of the expansion versus patch-test correlation and in the threshold at which the correlation became significant.

According to the germline V gene, CDR1 reads LGHNA and CDR2 reads YSLEER. Reading from cysteine to phenylalanine, the CDR3 counts 16 amino acids. CDR3 DNA only is kept here, 48 bases in frame from base 1. V loses 0 bases of germline sequence and J loses 5 bases, and the interval between the two ends is 15 bases. Points on this clonotype: The clone's antigen remains unknown. Base quality data are lacking; no much larger clone is found one base away.

The receptor chain draws on TRBV4-3 and TRBJ2-3; a confident D gene designation cannot be given. The TCR originated in a male donor in good health. The CDR3 region has the sequence CASSQDMGFVGDTQYF. The DNA sequence follows: TGCGCCAGCAGCCAAGATATGGGTTTTGTGGGAGATACGCAGTATTTT.